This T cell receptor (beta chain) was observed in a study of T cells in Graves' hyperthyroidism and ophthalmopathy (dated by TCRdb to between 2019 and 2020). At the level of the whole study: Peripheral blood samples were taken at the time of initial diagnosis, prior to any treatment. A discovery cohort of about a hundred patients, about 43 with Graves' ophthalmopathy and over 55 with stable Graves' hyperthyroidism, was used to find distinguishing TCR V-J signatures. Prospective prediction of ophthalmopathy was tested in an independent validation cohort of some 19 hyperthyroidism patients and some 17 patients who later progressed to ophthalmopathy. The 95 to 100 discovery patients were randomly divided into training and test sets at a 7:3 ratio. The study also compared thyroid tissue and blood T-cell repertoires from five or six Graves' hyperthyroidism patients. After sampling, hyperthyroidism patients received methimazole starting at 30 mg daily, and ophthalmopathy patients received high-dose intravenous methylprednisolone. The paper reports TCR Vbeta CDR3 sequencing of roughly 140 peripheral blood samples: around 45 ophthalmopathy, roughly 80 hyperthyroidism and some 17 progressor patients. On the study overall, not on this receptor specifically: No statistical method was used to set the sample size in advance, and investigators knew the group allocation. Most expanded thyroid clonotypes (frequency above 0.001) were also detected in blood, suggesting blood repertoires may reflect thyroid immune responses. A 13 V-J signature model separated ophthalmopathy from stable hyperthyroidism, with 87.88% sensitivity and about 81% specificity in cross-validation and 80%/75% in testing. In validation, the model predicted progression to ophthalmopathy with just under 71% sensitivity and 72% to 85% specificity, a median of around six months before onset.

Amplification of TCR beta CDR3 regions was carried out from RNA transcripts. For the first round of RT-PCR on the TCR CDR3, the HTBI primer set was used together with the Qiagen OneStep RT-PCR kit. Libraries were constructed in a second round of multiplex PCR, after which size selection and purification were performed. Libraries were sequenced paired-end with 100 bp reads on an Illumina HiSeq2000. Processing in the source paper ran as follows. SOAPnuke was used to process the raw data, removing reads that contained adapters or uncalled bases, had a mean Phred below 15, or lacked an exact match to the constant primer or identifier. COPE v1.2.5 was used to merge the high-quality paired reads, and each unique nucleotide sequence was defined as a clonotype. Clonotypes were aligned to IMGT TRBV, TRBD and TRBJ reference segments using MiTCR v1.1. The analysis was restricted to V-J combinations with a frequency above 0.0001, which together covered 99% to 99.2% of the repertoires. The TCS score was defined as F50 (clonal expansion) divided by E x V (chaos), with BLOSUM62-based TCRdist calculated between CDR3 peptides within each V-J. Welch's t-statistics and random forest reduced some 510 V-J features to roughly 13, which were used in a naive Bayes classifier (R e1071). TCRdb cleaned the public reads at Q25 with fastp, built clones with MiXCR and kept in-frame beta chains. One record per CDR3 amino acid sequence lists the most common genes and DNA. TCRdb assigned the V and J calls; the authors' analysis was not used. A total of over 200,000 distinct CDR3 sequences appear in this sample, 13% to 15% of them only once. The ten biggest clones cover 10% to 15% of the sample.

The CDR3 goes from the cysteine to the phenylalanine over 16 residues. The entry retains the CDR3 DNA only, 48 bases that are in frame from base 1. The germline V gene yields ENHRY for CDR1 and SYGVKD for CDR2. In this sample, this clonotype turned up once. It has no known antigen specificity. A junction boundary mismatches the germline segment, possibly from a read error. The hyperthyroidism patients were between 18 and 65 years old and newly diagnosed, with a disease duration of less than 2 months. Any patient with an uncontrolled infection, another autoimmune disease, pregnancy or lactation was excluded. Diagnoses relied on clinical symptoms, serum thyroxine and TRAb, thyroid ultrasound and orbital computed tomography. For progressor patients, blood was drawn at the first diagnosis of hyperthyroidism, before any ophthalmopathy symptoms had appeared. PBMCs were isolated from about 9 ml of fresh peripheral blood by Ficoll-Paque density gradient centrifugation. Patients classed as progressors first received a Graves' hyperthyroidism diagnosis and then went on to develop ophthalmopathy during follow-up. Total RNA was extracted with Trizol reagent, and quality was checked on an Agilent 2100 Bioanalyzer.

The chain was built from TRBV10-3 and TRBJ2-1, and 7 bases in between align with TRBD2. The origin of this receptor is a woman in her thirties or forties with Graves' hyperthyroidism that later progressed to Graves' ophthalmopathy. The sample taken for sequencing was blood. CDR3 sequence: CAISEGSGAGSQEQFF. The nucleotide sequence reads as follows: TGTGCTATCAGTGAGGGTTCCGGAGCGGGATCGCAGGAGCAGTTCTTC.